The sequence of this T cell receptor (beta chain) was determined in a study of blood T cell repertoires in COVID-19. Study details: Acute-phase and convalescent COVID-19 samples originated in the United States, Italy and Spain.

Generated by immunoSEQ multiplex PCR, the TCRdb table keeps only in-frame clones and is missing some. This sample has 260,000 or so clones, with about 83% found just once. The CDR3 has 13 amino acids. Trimming took off 6 bases at V and 4 bases at J, with 12 bases between the two ends. In germline, CDR1 is MDHEN, CDR2 SYDVKM. A case of COVID-19 had been met by exposed participants within 2 weeks before study entry. The source material was PBMCs or T cells enriched from blood (not recorded which). The clonotype comes from a woman in her 40s who had been exposed to COVID-19. The chain combines TRBV28 with TRBJ1-1; D possibly corresponds to TRBD1 (6 bases). DNA of the CDR3: TGTGCCAGCAGATCCACAGGGTTCACTGAAGCTTTCTTT. This translates into CASRSTGFTEAFF. Filled out from reference TRBV28 and TRBJ1-1, the complete variable domain reads DVKVTQSSRYLVKRTGEKVFLECVQDMDHENMFWYRQDPGLGLRLIYFSYDVKMKEKGDIPEGYSVSREKKERFSLILESASTNQTSMYLCASRSTGFTEAFFGQGTRLTVV.